Each of the 5 T cell receptor beta chains below was sequenced from the same sample in a study of blood T cell repertoires in COVID-19. Method: immunoSEQ multiplex PCR; TCRdb's copy keeps in-frame clones and lacks some. Counted here are 120,000 to 150,000 clones, 87% occurring once; the ten biggest clones make up roughly 6.6%. Sequencing was done on a sample of peripheral blood. The receptors come from a man of 80 years or more with acute or convalescent COVID-19.

This clone was detected a few times. The rearrangement joins TRBV19 to TRBJ2-5; perhaps TRBD1 as D (6 bases). Germline V gene data show CDR1 as LNHDA and CDR2 as SQIVND (reference sequence). The CDR3 covers 12 residues. The V gene lost 11 bases and the J gene lost 5 bases, with 15 bases spanning the gap. The CDR3 DNA follows: TGTGCCTCGAGCAGGGGTCATGAGACCCAGTACTTC. It codes for CASSRGHETQYF.

V is TRBV7-8 and J is TRBJ1-4; no clear D. The V end lost 5 bases, the J end lost 10 bases, and 8 bases lay between the germline ends. The CDR3 loop spans 11 amino acids. The germline V gene has CDR1 SGHVS and CDR2 FQNEAQ. CDR3 sequence: CASSETGKLFF. In DNA form, the CDR3 reads TGTGCCAGCAGCGAGACGGGAAAACTGTTTTTT.

The J gene is TRBJ2-7, the V gene TRBV11-2; D is unresolved. The germline V and J ends were trimmed by 4 bases and 4 bases, with 5 bases remaining between them. Looked up from germline, CDR1 is SGHAT and CDR2 is FQNNGV. The CDR3 spans 11 residues. The CDR3 reads CASSSLYEQYF. In DNA form, the CDR3 reads TGTGCCAGCAGCTCCCTATACGAGCAGTACTTC.

The chain recombines TRBV3-1 (or the pseudogene TRBV3-2) with TRBJ2-2; 7 positions agree with TRBD1. J gave up 4 bases and V 10 bases, and 3 bases lay outside the gene matches. The germline V gene encodes CDR1 LGHDT and CDR2 YNNKEL (reference sequence). This CDR3 spans 12 amino acids. CDR3 region: CATGTATGELFF. The CDR3 DNA sequence: TGTGCCACCGGGACAGCCACCGGGGAGCTGTTTTTT.

The chain couples TRBV30 to TRBJ1-3; D gene uncertain. The CDR3 has 16 residues. In germline, CDR1 is GTSNPN, CDR2 SVGIG (reference sequence). V lost 1 base and J lost 2, with 15 bases in between. CDR3 sequence reads: CAWSDESRRTGNTIYF. For the CDR3, the DNA is TGTGCCTGGAGTGACGAAAGCAGGCGTACTGGAAACACCATATATTTT.